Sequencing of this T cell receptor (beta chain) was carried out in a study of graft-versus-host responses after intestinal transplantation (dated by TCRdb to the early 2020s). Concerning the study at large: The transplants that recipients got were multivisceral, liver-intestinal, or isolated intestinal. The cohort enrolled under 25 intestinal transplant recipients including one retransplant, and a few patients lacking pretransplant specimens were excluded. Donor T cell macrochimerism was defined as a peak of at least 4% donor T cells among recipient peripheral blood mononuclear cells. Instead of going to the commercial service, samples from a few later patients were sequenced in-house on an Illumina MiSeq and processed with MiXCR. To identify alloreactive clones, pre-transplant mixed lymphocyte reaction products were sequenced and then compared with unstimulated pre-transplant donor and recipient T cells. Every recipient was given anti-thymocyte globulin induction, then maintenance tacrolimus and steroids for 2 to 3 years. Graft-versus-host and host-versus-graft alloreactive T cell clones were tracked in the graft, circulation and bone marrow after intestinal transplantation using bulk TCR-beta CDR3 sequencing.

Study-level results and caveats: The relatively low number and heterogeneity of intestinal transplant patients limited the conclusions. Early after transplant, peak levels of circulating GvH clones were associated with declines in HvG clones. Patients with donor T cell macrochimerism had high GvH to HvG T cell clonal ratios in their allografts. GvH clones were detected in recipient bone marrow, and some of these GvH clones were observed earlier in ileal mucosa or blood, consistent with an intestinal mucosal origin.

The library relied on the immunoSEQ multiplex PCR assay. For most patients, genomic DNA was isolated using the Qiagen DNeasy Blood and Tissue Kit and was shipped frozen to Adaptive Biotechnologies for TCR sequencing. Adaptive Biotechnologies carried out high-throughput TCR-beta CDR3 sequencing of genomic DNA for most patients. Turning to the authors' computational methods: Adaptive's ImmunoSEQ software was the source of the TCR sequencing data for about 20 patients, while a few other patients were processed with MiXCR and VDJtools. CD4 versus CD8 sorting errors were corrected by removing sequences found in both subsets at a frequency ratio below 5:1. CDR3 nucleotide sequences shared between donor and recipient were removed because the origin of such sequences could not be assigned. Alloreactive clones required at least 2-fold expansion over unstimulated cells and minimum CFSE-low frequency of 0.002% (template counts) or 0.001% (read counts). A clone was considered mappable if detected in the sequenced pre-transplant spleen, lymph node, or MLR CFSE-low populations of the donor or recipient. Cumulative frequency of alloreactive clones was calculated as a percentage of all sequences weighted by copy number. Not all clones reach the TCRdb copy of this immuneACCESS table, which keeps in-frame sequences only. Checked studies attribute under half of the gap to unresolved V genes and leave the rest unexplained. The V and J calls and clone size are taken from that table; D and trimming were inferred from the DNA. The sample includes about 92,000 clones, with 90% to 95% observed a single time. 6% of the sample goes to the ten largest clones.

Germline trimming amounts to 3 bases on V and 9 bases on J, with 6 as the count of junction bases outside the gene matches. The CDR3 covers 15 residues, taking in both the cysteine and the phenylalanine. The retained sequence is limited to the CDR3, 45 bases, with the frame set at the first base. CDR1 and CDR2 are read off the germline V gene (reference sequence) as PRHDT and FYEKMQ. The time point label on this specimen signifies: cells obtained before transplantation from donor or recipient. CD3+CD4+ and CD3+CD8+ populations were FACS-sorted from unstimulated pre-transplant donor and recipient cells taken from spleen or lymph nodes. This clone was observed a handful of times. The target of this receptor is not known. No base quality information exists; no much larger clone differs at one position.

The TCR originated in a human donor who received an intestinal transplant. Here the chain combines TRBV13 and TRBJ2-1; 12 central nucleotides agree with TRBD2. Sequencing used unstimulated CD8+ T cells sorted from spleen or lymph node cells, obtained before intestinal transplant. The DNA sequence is TGTGCCAGCAGCTTTACGACTAGCGGGGGCGGTGAGCAGTTCTTC. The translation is CASSFTTSGGGEQFF.